This TCR beta chain originates from a study of regulatory T cells in long-lasting Graves disease. For the study at large: Antithyroid drugs had been given to newly diagnosed Graves' patients for under 3 months.

Time point meaning: newly diagnosed GD, antithyroid drugs for less than 3 months. Making the TCR library involved RNA that had been extracted from PBMCs. The CDR3 contains 14 residues. Between the trimmed V and J ends, which lost 0 bases and 2 bases, there was a span of 8 bases. Germline V gives CDR1 SGHVS, CDR2 FQNEAQ. This clonotype turned up a few times. What it binds is unknown. Notes on the study in general: Graves' patients with persistent disease showed TCR diversity lower than patients newly diagnosed.

The authors built TCR beta libraries using iRepertoire HTBI primers and Arm-PCR of CDR3 regions. TCRdb fed the multiplex PCR reads into MiXCR, producing one record per CDR3 protein. The table includes more than 450,000 distinct CDR3 sequences, 15% to 20% detected once. This sample was also put to use in a study of T cells in Graves' hyperthyroidism and ophthalmopathy. That study adds: The HTBI primer set drove a first-round RT-PCR of the TCR CDR3.

The sample consisted of peripheral blood mononuclear cells (PBMCs), taken at new diagnosis, from a patient treated with antithyroid drugs. J is TRBJ2-7 and V is TRBV7-8; D unclear. The origin of this receptor is a man aged 40-50 years with Graves disease. Here the CDR3 reads CASSLAGSPYEQYF. The DNA of the CDR3 is TGTGCCAGCAGCTTAGCAGGGTCCCCCTACGAGCAGTACTTC.